This T cell receptor beta chain was sequenced for a study of naive and memory T cell subsets. The CDR3 spans 15 residues. V lost 1 base and J lost 6; bases outside the gene matches: 6. CDR1 is MDHEN, CDR2 SYDVKM, per germline. Regarding the study as a whole: From naive to CM, EM and EMRA, diversity decreased and Gini increased.

This clonotype is categorized as medium-sized. Its antigen is still unknown. Sequential positive selection took CD4 T cells first, then CD8 T cells. Both TRBC1 and TRBC2 were covered by a beta constant-region primer of two equimolar oligonucleotides. Ligated cDNA was amplified by four rounds of PCR with nested alpha and beta constant-region primers and SP2. The cDNA 3' end received a ligated single-stranded oligonucleotide carrying the SP2 primer and a 12-nucleotide UMI. From the UMI-ligation and nested PCR reads, TCRdb called clonotypes with MiXCR, one entry per CDR3 protein. Counted here are 20,000 to 25,000 distinct CDR3 sequences, 8.5% to 10% occurring once; the ten biggest clones make up 22%.

The chain carries TRBV28 and TRBJ2-1; 7 nucleotides align to TRBD2. The sequence came from a human donor in good health. Material for sequencing was central memory CD8+ T cells from blood. CDR3 amino acids: CASSLLGGRGNEQFF. Written as DNA, the CDR3 is TGTGCCAGCAGTTTATTAGGCGGGAGAGGCAATGAGCAGTTCTTC. Based on the CDR3 plus reference TRBV28 and TRBJ2-1, the full variable domain is DVKVTQSSRYLVKRTGEKVFLECVQDMDHENMFWYRQDPGLGLRLIYFSYDVKMKEKGDIPEGYSVSREKKERFSLILESASTNQTSMYLCASSLLGGRGNEQFFGPGTRLTVL.